This TCR beta chain appears in the sequencing data of a study of cytomegalovirus exposure and HLA in healthy donors. Whole-study results and caveats: Common viral pathogens seemed to be connected with several of the most significant clusters, according to a later analysis.

Vbeta (60) and Jbeta (13) primers were used in the PCR. The table came from immunoSEQ multiplex PCR; TCRdb's copy has only in-frame clones and leaves some out. The sample includes 60,000 or so clones, over 55% of them seen just once. Of note for this clone: Its matching antigen is unknown.

The CDR3 spans 16 residues. V lost 4 bases, J lost 8 bases, and 10 bases stayed unmatched. CDR1 is ENHRY and CDR2 is SYGVKD in the germline V gene. Sequences were obtained from PBMCs. This receptor was taken from a man in his forties in good health and CMV-seropositive. The J gene is TRBJ2-3, the V gene TRBV10-3; TRBD2 matches 12 bases. CDR3 nucleotide sequence: TGTGCCATCAGTGCACTAGCGGGGGGAACACAGGGTACGCAGTATTTT. Protein: CAISALAGGTQGTQYF.